This T cell receptor beta chain stems from a study of CD4 T cells in relation to SARS-CoV-2 and coronaviruses. Here immunoSEQ multiplex PCR was the method, and the copy in TCRdb shows in-frame clones only, minus some. The table lists roughly 36,000 clones, 70% to 90% of them singletons, with approximately 3.1% in the top ten. This CDR3 has 18 amino acids. Unmatched junction bases numbered 14, after V lost 1 base and J lost 5 bases. In germline, CDR1 is SGHKS, CDR2 YYEKEE (reference sequence). The material sequenced was memory CD4+ T cells from PBMCs. This TCR was recovered from an adult with COVID-19. This chain connects TRBV5-5 to TRBJ2-1, with 8 positions matching TRBD2. CDR3 loop: CASSLLLPTSANNNEQFF. CDR3 DNA: TGTGCCAGCAGCTTGTTATTGCCGACTAGCGCGAACAACAATGAGCAGTTCTTC. Filled out from reference TRBV5-5 and TRBJ2-1, the complete variable domain reads DAGVTQSPTHLIKTRGQQVTLRCSPISGHKSVSWYQQVLGQGPQFIFQYYEKEERGRGNFPDRFSARQFPNYSSELNVNALLLGDSALYLCASSLLLPTSANNNEQFFGPGTRLTVL.